Listed here are 24 T cell receptor beta chains from one sample, sequenced in a study of T-cell memory formation after mild COVID-19. MiXCR, applied by TCRdb to the 5' RACE reads, yields one record per CDR3 protein. This table holds hundreds of thousands of distinct CDR3 sequences, roughly 20% found once. Sequencing was done on a sample of PBMCs or a T cell subset sorted from them (not recorded which). These receptors came from an adult woman who had mild COVID-19 (a few samples of this study predate the infection). Cell type and time point are not known.

This chain's CDR3 is CASSAGFAGANVLTF. DNA of the CDR3: TGTGCCAGCAGCGCAGGGTTTGCTGGGGCCAACGTCCTGACTTTC. The V gene is TRBV5-5, the J gene TRBJ2-6; D is possibly TRBD1 (5 bases). Germline CDR1 and CDR2: SGHKS and YYEKEE (reference sequence). The CDR3 consists of 15 residues. The V gene lost 4 bases and the J gene lost 2 bases, with 10 bases spanning the gap.

The V gene is TRBV18, the J gene TRBJ2-7; D not certain. From germline, CDR1 is KGHSH and CDR2 LQKENI. The length of the CDR3 is 13 residues. Trimming removed 2 bases at V and 7 bases at J, with 12 bases between. The CDR3 sequence is CASSPGASKEQYF. CDR3 coding DNA: TGTGCCAGCTCACCAGGAGCCTCTAAAGAGCAGTACTTC.

The rearrangement uses TRBV7-9 and TRBJ2-5, with 12 positions matching TRBD2. This CDR3 region has 15 residues. The germline V gene has CDR1 SEHNR and CDR2 FQNEAQ (reference sequence). The J segment lost 5 bases and the V segment lost 6 bases, leaving 7 bases of the junction unmatched. In DNA form, the CDR3 reads TGTGCCAGCAGAACCTGGACTAGCGGGGATGAGACCCAGTACTTC. Its translation: CASRTWTSGDETQYF.

The DNA for the CDR3 is TGTGCCAGCAGTCAAACCGGGACTAGCTTTAACAATGAGCAGTTCTTC. This translates into CASSQTGTSFNNEQFF. This chain connects TRBV3-1 to TRBJ2-1; 9 bases map to TRBD2. Germline loops: CDR1 LGHDT, CDR2 YNNKEL (reference sequence). After removal of 6 bases from V and 5 bases from J, the junction contained 11 bases not matched to a gene. CDR3 length equals 16 residues.

The rearrangement links TRBV12-3 or TRBV12-4 to TRBJ1-2; tentative D call: TRBD1 (5 bases). V shed 5 bases and J shed 4 bases, with 20 bases lying between them. The CDR3 has 16 amino acids. CDR3: CASSLGHGQGGYGYTF. CDR3 bases: TGTGCCAGCAGTCTCGGTCATGGGCAGGGTGGCTATGGCTACACCTTC.

The chain uses TRBV29-1 and TRBJ1-1; TRBD1 matches at 8 bases. Trimming removed 7 bases from V and 1 base from J; junction bases left unmatched: 5. Germline lookup yields CDR1 SQVTM and CDR2 ANQGSEA. The CDR3 consists of 13 residues. The CDR3 region has the DNA TGCAGCGCCAGGACAGGGCAGAACACTGAAGCTTTCTTT. Translated: CSARTGQNTEAFF.

The chain has TRBV4-2 and TRBJ2-2, with D hard to call. V lost 4 bases to trimming and J lost 1 base, with 19 bases between them. The length of the CDR3 is 18 residues. Germline assignment: CDR1 LGHNA and CDR2 YNFKEQ. The CDR3 DNA sequence: TGTGCCAGCAGCCCCACCCTGGTCGCAGGTCAGAACACCGGGGAGCTGTTTTTT. The encoded protein is CASSPTLVAGQNTGELFF.

The J gene is TRBJ2-4, the V gene TRBV3-1, with 7 bases lining up with TRBD2. The CDR3 spans 19 residues. V gave up 1 base and J gave up 0 bases; unmatched junction bases: 12. CDR1 and CDR2 (germline): LGHDT, YNNKEL (reference sequence). CDR3 sequence: CASSQASLAETLAKNIQYF. The CDR3 coding sequence is TGTGCCAGCAGCCAAGCCAGCCTAGCGGAGACTTTAGCCAAAAACATTCAGTACTTC.

Only a few counts were recorded for this clonotype. In DNA, the CDR3 is TGTGCCAGCAGCCCGGGGGACAGGGGGGGCTATGGCTACACCTTC. This codes for CASSPGDRGGYGYTF. The chain links TRBV7-3 to TRBJ1-2; 11 nucleotides line up with TRBD1. This CDR3 is 15 amino acids long. Germline V gene sequence: CDR1 SGHTA, CDR2 FQGTGA. J was trimmed by 4 bases and V by 5 bases; bases with no gene match: 6.

This chain links TRBV4-1 with TRBJ2-7; no clear D gene. Germline V gene data show CDR1 as MGHRA and CDR2 as YSYEKL. V was clipped by 0 bases and J by 6 bases, with 0 bases between them. This CDR3 contains 10 residues. The CDR3 bases are TGCGCCAGCAGCCAAGACGAGCAGTACTTC. Residues: CASSQDEQYF.

This clonotype was counted a few times. The chain combines TRBV20-1 with TRBJ2-1; 7 positions match TRBD2. The length of the CDR3 is 14 residues. V gave up 5 bases and J gave up 0 bases; unmatched junction bases: 4. Germline loops: CDR1 DFQATT, CDR2 SNEGSKA (reference sequence). The CDR3 DNA reads TGCAGTGCTCCAAGCGGGGCCTCCTACAATGAGCAGTTCTTC. Its translation: CSAPSGASYNEQFF.

The chain combines TRBV5-5 with TRBJ1-2, with unresolved D. The ends were cut back, 0 bases at V and 3 bases at J, with 9 bases in the middle. The CDR3 has 14 amino acids. CDR1 is SGHKS, CDR2 YYEKEE, per germline (reference sequence). The CDR3 bases are TGTGCCAGCAGCTTGGGCCAGGACCACTATGGCTACACCTTC. It encodes CASSLGQDHYGYTF.

The V and J genes are TRBV4-1 and TRBJ2-7; 7 nucleotides match TRBD2. V shed 2 bases and J 2 bases; nucleotides not matched to a gene: 9. The CDR3 is 16 residues long. CDR1 is MGHRA, CDR2 YSYEKL, per germline. In DNA, the CDR3 is TGCGCCAGCAGCCAAAGGTCTGCGGGGGACGCCTACGAGCAGTACTTC. As protein: CASSQRSAGDAYEQYF.

The V and J genes are TRBV12-3 or TRBV12-4 and TRBJ2-3, with 12 positions matching TRBD2. The CDR3 covers 11 residues. Trimming took 8 bases from V and 14 from J; bases not matched to a gene: 5. In DNA, the CDR3 is TGTGCCAGCGGGAGACTAGCGGGAGTGTATTTT. Encoded protein: CASGRLAGVYF.

This clonotype was counted between two and nine times. This chain connects TRBV6-5 to TRBJ2-7; D is ambiguous. This CDR3 contains 13 residues. The V and J ends lost 0 bases and 3 bases respectively, with 6 bases between them. Germline V gene data show CDR1 as MNHEY and CDR2 as SVGAGI. The CDR3 reads CASSYSRIYEQYF. CDR3 nucleotide sequence: TGTGCCAGCAGTTACTCGAGAATCTACGAGCAGTACTTC.

The gene calls are TRBV11-1 and TRBJ2-7, with D perhaps matching TRBD1 or TRBD2 (6 bases each). The germline V and J ends were trimmed by 1 base and 7 bases, with 14 bases remaining between them. Germline CDR1 is SGHAT and CDR2 is FQDESV (reference sequence). CDR3 length: 14 residues. CDR3 in amino acids: CASSLEGGPREQYF. DNA of the CDR3: TGTGCCAGCAGCTTAGAAGGGGGGCCTCGGGAGCAGTACTTC. Looking up the rest from reference TRBV11-1 and TRBJ2-7 gives the full variable domain: EAEVAQSPRYKITEKSQAVAFWCDPISGHATLYWYRQILGQGPELLVQFQDESVVDDSQLPKDRFSAERLKGVDSTLKIQPAELGDSAMYLCASSLEGGPREQYFGPGTRLTVT.

The CDR3 sequence is CASSLRVGEQYF. CDR3 bases: TGTGCCAGCAGTTTAAGGGTAGGCGAGCAGTACTTC. The chain uses TRBV12-3 or TRBV12-4 and TRBJ2-7; D remains unclear. V was cut by 2 bases and J by 6 bases, with 8 bases left in between. The CDR3 runs to 12 residues.

The J gene is TRBJ2-7, the V gene TRBV7-6; 10 bases map to TRBD1. CDR3 size: 14 residues. The junction had 5 bases not matched to a gene; V was cut back by 3 bases and J by 6 bases. CDR1 SGHVS and CDR2 FNYEAQ come from the germline V gene. This CDR3 is CASSFGTGASEQYF. The DNA of the CDR3 is TGTGCCAGCAGCTTCGGGACAGGGGCTTCCGAGCAGTACTTC.

This chain links TRBV7-3 with TRBJ1-2, with D hard to call. Trimming pared 2 bases from V and 0 bases from J, leaving 4 bases between. The CDR3 loop spans 13 amino acids. In germline, CDR1 is SGHTA, CDR2 FQGTGA. CDR3 loop: CASSLQANYGYTF. CDR3 nucleotides: TGTGCCAGCAGCTTACAGGCTAACTATGGCTACACCTTC.

CDR3 coding DNA: TGTGCCAGCAGCCCAGGTCCCATGGCCAAAAACATTCAGTACTTC. Encoded protein: CASSPGPMAKNIQYF. This chain joins TRBV11-2 and TRBJ2-4, with D unresolved. V was trimmed by 5 bases and J by 1 base, leaving 12 bases between them. This CDR3 has 15 amino acids. Germline lookup yields CDR1 SGHAT and CDR2 FQNNGV.

This clonotype showed up just a few times. The chain carries TRBV9 and TRBJ2-1; 8 bases map to TRBD1. The CDR3 runs 16 residues. Germline trimming cut 0 bases from V and 2 bases from J; bases unmatched to any gene: 4. CDR1 is SGDLS, CDR2 YYNGEE, per germline. The DNA of the CDR3 is TGTGCCAGCAGCGTAGAATCAGGGGGCACCTACAATGAGCAGTTCTTC. Its translation is CASSVESGGTYNEQFF.

The chain combines TRBV7-9 with TRBJ2-3, with 9 bases aligning to TRBD2. The CDR3 consists of 16 residues. The J segment lost 4 bases and the V segment lost 1 base, leaving 6 bases of the junction unmatched. Per the germline V gene, CDR1 is SEHNR and CDR2 is FQNEAQ (reference sequence). The CDR3 loop is CASSLEAGGPSDTQYF. The CDR3 DNA is TGTGCCAGCAGCTTAGAGGCGGGGGGGCCATCAGATACGCAGTATTTT.

This clonotype was picked up a small number of times. The V and J genes are TRBV20-1 and TRBJ2-7; D gene unclear. From germline, CDR1 is DFQATT and CDR2 SNEGSKA (reference sequence). This CDR3 spans 15 amino acids. Trimming stripped 0 bases from V and 0 bases from J, with 12 bases between. CDR3 coding DNA: TGCAGTGCTAGAGATCGACTCAAAAGCTCCTACGAGCAGTACTTC. Residues: CSARDRLKSSYEQYF.

This clonotype was counted at least ten times. At one end, the junction sequence differs from germline, possibly due to a read error. This chain connects TRBV6-6 to TRBJ2-1; TRBD1 aligns across 10 bases. This CDR3 comprises 16 residues. Germline lookup yields CDR1 MNHNY and CDR2 SVGAGI (reference sequence). CDR3 in amino acids: CASSDSGTGAYNEQFF. The DNA for the CDR3 is TGTGCCAGCAGTGACTCCGGGACAGGGGCCTACAATGAGCAGTTCTTC.